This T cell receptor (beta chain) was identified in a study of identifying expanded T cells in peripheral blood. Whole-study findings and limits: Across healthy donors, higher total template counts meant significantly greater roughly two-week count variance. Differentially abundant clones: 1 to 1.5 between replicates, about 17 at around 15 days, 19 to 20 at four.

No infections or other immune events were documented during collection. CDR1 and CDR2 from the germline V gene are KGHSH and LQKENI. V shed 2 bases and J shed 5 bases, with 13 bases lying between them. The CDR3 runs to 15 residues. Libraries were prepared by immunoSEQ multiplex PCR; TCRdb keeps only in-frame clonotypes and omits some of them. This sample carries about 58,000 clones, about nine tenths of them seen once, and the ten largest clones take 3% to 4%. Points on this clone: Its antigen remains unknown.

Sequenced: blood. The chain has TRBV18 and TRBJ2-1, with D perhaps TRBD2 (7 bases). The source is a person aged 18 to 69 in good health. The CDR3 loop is CASSPLWGGDNEQFF. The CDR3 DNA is TGTGCCAGCTCACCATTGTGGGGGGGCGACAATGAGCAGTTCTTC.